The present entry profiles one TCR beta chain with its context. Its target is not known. These data belong to a study of T cell responses to AZD1222 COVID-19 vaccine. The overall study: Doses given second, at about 4 or about 12 weeks, were pooled.

The length of the CDR3 is 15 residues. With 2 bases removed from V and 0 bases from J, the gap between germline ends came to 9 bases. Germline-derived CDR1 and CDR2 are KGHDR and SFDVKD. Sequencing was performed with immunoSEQ multiplex PCR; in TCRdb, only in-frame clones are kept and a portion is missing. The sample has 120,000 to 150,000 clones; 88% are singletons. The study, taken as a whole, reports: Scientists sampled the repertoires only once the peak T cell response had passed. Clonal diversity may have been underestimated in mostly white British donors.

The source material was peripheral blood, sampled on day 0 of AZD1222 vaccination. The TCR originated in an adult in good health. The V call is TRBV24-1, the J call TRBJ1-1; D remains unclear. The CDR3 is CATSDSRQVNTEAFF. In DNA form, the CDR3 reads TGTGCCACCAGTGATTCCAGACAAGTGAACACTGAAGCTTTCTTT.